The source of this T cell receptor beta chain is a study of CD8 T cells in Susac syndrome. With random hexamers, 0.5 to 1 ug RNA was reverse transcribed. immunoSEQ multiplex PCR amplified TCR beta CDR3 across 54 Vbeta, 13 Jbeta. In TCRdb, the immunoSEQ multiplex PCR reads were re-called with MiXCR into one record per CDR3 protein. This sample has 170,000 or so distinct CDR3 sequences, with about 95% found just once. Looked up from germline, CDR1 is LNHNV and CDR2 is YYDKDF (reference sequence). CDR3 length: 15 residues. The V and J ends lost 3 bases and 3 bases respectively, with 12 bases between them.

V and J are TRBV15 and TRBJ1-5; D is possibly TRBD1 (6 bases). The receptor was isolated from a human donor with multiple sclerosis. The sequencing input was CD8+ T cells from PBMCs. CDR3 region: CATSSRDNLNQPQHF. Written as DNA, the CDR3 is TGTGCCACCAGCAGCCGGGACAATCTCAATCAGCCCCAGCATTTT.